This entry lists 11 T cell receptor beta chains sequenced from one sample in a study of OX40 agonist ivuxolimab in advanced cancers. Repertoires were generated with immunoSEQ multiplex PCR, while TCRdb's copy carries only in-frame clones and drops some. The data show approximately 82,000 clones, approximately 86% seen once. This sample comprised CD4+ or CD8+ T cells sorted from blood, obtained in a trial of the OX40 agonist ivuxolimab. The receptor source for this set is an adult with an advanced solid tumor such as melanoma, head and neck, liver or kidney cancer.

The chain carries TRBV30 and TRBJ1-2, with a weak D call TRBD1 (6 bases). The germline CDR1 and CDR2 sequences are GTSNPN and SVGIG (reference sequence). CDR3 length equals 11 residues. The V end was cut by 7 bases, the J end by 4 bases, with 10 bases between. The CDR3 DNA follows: TGTGCCTTTGGGGGGCCCTATGGCTACACCTTC. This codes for CAFGGPYGYTF.

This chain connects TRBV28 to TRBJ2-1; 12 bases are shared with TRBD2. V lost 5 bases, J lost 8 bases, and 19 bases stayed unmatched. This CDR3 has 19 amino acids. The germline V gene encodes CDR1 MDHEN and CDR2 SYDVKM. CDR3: CASSPIPGASGRASHEQFF. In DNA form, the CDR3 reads TGTGCCAGCAGTCCTATACCTGGGGCTAGCGGGAGGGCCAGCCATGAGCAGTTCTTC. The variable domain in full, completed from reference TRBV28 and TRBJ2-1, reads DVKVTQSSRYLVKRTGEKVFLECVQDMDHENMFWYRQDPGLGLRLIYFSYDVKMKEKGDIPEGYSVSREKKERFSLILESASTNQTSMYLCASSPIPGASGRASHEQFFGPGTRLTVL.

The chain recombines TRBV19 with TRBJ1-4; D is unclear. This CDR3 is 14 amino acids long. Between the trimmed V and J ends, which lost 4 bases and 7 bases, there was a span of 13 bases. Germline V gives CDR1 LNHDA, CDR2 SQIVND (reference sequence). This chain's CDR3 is CASSRGGEFEKLFF. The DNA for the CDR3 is TGTGCCAGTAGTAGGGGTGGAGAGTTTGAAAAACTGTTTTTT.

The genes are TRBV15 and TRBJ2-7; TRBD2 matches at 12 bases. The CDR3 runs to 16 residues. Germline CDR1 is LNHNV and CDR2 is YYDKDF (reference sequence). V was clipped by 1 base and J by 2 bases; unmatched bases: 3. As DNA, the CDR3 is TGTGCCACCAGCAGAGGACTAGCGGGAGTTGCCTACGAGCAGTACTTC. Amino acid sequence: CATSRGLAGVAYEQYF.

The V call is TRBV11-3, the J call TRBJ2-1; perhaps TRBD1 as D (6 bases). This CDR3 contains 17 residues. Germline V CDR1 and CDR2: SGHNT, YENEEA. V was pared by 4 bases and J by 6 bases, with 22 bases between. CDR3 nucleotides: TGTGCCAGCAGCTCTGGGGGCTTTGGGGCTCAACGCAATGAGCAGTTCTTC. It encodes CASSSGGFGAQRNEQFF.

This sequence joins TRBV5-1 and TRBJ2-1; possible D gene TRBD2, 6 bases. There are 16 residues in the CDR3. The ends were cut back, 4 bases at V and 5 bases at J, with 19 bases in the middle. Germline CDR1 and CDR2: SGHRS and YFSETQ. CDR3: CASSDLVAGGDNEQFF. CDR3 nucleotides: TGCGCCAGCAGCGATTTAGTGGCGGGCGGGGACAATGAGCAGTTCTTC. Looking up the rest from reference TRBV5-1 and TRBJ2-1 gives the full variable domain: KAGVTQTPRYLIKTRGQQVTLSCSPISGHRSVSWYQQTPGQGLQFLFEYFSETQRNKGNFPGRFSGRQFSNSRSEMNVSTLELGDSALYLCASSDLVAGGDNEQFFGPGTRLTVL.

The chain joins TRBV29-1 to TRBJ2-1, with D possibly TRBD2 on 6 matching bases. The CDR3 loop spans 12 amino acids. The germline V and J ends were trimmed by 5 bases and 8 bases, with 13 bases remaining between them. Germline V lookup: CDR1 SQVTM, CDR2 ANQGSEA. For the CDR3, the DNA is TGCAGCGTTCGAACGGGCGGGGATGAGCAGTTCTTC. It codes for CSVRTGGDEQFF.

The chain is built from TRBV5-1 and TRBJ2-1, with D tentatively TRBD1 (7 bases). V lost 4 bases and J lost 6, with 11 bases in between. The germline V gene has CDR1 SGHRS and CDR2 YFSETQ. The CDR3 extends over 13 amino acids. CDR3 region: CASSNQGGNEQFF. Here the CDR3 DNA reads TGCGCCAGCAGCAATCAGGGGGGCAATGAGCAGTTCTTC.

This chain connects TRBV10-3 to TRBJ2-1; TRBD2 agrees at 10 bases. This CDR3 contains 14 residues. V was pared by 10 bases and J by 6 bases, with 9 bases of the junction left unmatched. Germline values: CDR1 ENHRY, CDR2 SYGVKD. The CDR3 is CATTKSGRGNEQFF. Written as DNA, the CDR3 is TGTGCCACAACCAAAAGCGGGAGGGGCAATGAGCAGTTCTTC.

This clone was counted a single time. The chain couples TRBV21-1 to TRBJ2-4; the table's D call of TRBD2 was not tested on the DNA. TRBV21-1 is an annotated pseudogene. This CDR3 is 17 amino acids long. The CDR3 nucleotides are TGTGCCAGCAGCCCTTCGGGAGGGGGATTAGCCAAAAACATTCAGTACTTC. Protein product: CASSPSGGGLAKNIQYF.

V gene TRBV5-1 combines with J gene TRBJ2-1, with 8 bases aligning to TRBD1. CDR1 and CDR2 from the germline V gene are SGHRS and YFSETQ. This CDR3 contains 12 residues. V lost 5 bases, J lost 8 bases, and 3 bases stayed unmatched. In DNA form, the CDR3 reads TGCGCCAGCAGTCAGGGGGCCGATGAGCAGTTCTTC. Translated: CASSQGADEQFF.